The T cell receptor (beta chain) described here comes from a study of OX40 agonist ivuxolimab in advanced cancers. Broader study findings: Some nonresponders likewise displayed low normalized T-cell clonal expansion. Expanded clones were, on average, more numerous in CD8+ T cells than in CD4+.

This clone has more than one count but fewer than ten. The antigen is unknown. Here immunoSEQ multiplex PCR was the method, and the copy in TCRdb shows in-frame clones only, minus some. The data hold 30,000 to 45,000 clones, with roughly nine tenths observed a single time. The CDR3 covers 14 residues. V lost 6 bases and J lost 0, with 9 bases in between. Germline values: CDR1 LNHDA, CDR2 SQIVND (reference sequence). This chain links TRBV19 with TRBJ1-5; unclear D gene. Source: CD4+ or CD8+ T cells sorted from blood, taken in a trial of the OX40 agonist ivuxolimab. This receptor was obtained from an adult with an advanced solid tumor such as melanoma, head and neck, liver or kidney cancer. The CDR3 region has the DNA TGTGCCAGTAGCGGACGTAATAGCAATCAGCCCCAGCATTTT. Translating gives CASSGRNSNQPQHF.